The 21 T cell receptor beta chains given below trace back to one sample, sequenced in a study of beta chain features in type 1 diabetes. Study-level findings and limits: Moderate yet significant TCRB CDR3 shortening was seen in Type 1 diabetes patients in all four CD4+ subsets.

Their antigen targets remain unknown. What was sequenced were expressed TCRB transcripts, since all of the isolated RNA had been reverse transcribed. The assay was immunoSEQ multiplex PCR, and TCRdb's table has in-frame clones only and misses some. The sample includes hundreds of thousands of clones, about an eighth seen only once; the top ten take 0.035% to 0.04%. The sequencing sample was made of naive CD4+ T cells from blood. These receptors were obtained from a man aged 18 to 29 with type 1 diabetes.

The chain employs TRBV5-1 and TRBJ2-5; the D gene is possibly TRBD1 (6 bases). Germline assignment: CDR1 SGHRS and CDR2 YFSETQ. The ends were cut back, 2 bases at V and 4 bases at J, with 12 bases in the middle. The CDR3 contains 14 residues. CDR3 nucleotide sequence: TGCGCCAGCAGCTTCCCAGGGGCGGGAGAGACCCAGTACTTC. Translating it yields CASSFPGAGETQYF. The whole variable domain, filled in from reference TRBV5-1 and TRBJ2-5, reads KAGVTQTPRYLIKTRGQQVTLSCSPISGHRSVSWYQQTPGQGLQFLFEYFSETQRNKGNFPGRFSGRQFSNSRSEMNVSTLELGDSALYLCASSFPGAGETQYFGPGTRLLVL.

CDR3 DNA sequence: TGTGCCTGGAGTCGAGGACTCGGGACCAGGGGCAATGAGCAGTTCTTC. Its translation is CAWSRGLGTRGNEQFF. The chain combines TRBV30 with TRBJ2-1, with a possible D match to TRBD1 (6 bases). The V end lost 2 bases, the J end lost 6 bases, and 20 bases lay between the germline ends. Germline V gene sequence: CDR1 GTSNPN, CDR2 SVGIG (reference sequence). The CDR3 spans 16 residues.

CDR3 in amino acids: CASSSYSTNTGELFF. In DNA form, the CDR3 reads TGCGCCAGCAGTTCTTACTCGACGAACACCGGGGAGCTGTTTTTT. The V gene is TRBV5-1, the J gene TRBJ2-2; D unclear. In germline, CDR1 is SGHRS, CDR2 YFSETQ. Between the trimmed V and J ends, which lost 5 bases and 0 bases, there was a span of 11 bases. The CDR3 extends over 15 amino acids.

This rearrangement joins TRBV2 to TRBJ2-1, with D unresolved. The CDR3 sequence is 14 residues long. Per germline, CDR1 SNHLY and CDR2 FYNNEI. Trimming shortened V by 5 bases and J by 4 bases, and 12 bases separated the two germline ends. CDR3: CASSTDKTYNEQFF. CDR3 nucleotides: TGTGCCAGCAGTACCGACAAGACATACAATGAGCAGTTCTTC.

This clone was seen more than once but under ten times. The J gene is TRBJ2-3, the V gene TRBV7-9; TRBD2 matches at 8 bases. The CDR3 covers 15 residues. Per the germline V gene, CDR1 is SEHNR and CDR2 is FQNEAQ (reference sequence). J gave up 4 bases and V 6 bases, and 9 bases lay outside the gene matches. The CDR3 nucleotides are TGTGCCAGCAGGCTTGGAGCGGGAGAGGCAGATACGCAGTATTTT. Translation: CASRLGAGEADTQYF.

In DNA, the CDR3 is TGCAGCGTTCTGGACTCCCCGCCCGATGAGACCCAGTACTTC. It translates to CSVLDSPPDETQYF. The chain has TRBV29-1 and TRBJ2-5; D might be TRBD2 (5 bases). Germline V lookup: CDR1 SQVTM, CDR2 ANQGSEA. There are 14 residues in the CDR3. V lost 5 bases and J lost 5, with 18 bases in between. Drawing the rest from reference TRBV29-1 and TRBJ2-5, the complete variable domain is SAVISQKPSRDICQRGTSLTIQCQVDSQVTMMFWYRQQPGQSLTLIATANQGSEATYESGFVIDKFPISRPNLTFSTLTVSNMSPEDSSIYLCSVLDSPPDETQYFGPGTRLLVL.

The chain links TRBV4-2 to TRBJ2-7; a weak D match, TRBD2 (5 bases). The germline V gene has CDR1 LGHNA and CDR2 YNFKEQ. Trimming pared 5 bases from V and 5 bases from J, leaving 16 bases between. The CDR3 consists of 14 residues. CDR3 coding DNA: TGTGCCAGCAGCTCCCGAATTACTAGAGACGAGCAGTACTTC. Amino acids: CASSSRITRDEQYF.

A single count supports this clone. The V and J genes are TRBV7-6 and TRBJ2-3; D is unresolved. Trimming cost V 2 bases and J 2 bases, with 11 bases left between them. Germline-derived CDR1 and CDR2 are SGHVS and FNYEAQ. This CDR3 contains 15 residues. The CDR3, as DNA: TGTGCCAGCAGCTTAACGTTGCACCCCACAGATACGCAGTATTTT. Amino acid sequence: CASSLTLHPTDTQYF.

This clone was detected a few times. This sequence joins TRBV7-2 and TRBJ2-7, with 11 nucleotides matching TRBD2. Germline CDR1 and CDR2: SGHTA and FQGNSA. The V segment lost 5 bases and the J segment 4 bases; nucleotides outside the gene matches: 13. CDR3 length: 17 residues. DNA for the CDR3: TGTGCCAGCAGCCCCCTCAACCCCATAGCGGGAGGGTACGAGCAGTACTTC. This gives the protein CASSPLNPIAGGYEQYF.

The chain carries TRBV6-6 and TRBJ1-5, with unresolved D. V was pared by 5 bases and J by 0 bases, with 5 bases between. Germline assignment: CDR1 MNHNY and CDR2 SVGAGI (reference sequence). The CDR3 contains 13 residues. CDR3 nucleotides: TGTGCCAGCAGTAGCACTAGCAATCAGCCCCAGCATTTT. Its translation: CASSSTSNQPQHF.

This chain uses TRBV14 with TRBJ2-1; 10 bases line up with TRBD2. Germline values: CDR1 SGHDN, CDR2 FVKESK. This CDR3 contains 15 residues. V shed 4 bases and J 4 bases; nucleotides not matched to a gene: 4. The CDR3 spells CASSPLAGAYNEQFF. The CDR3 DNA reads TGTGCCAGCAGCCCCCTAGCGGGAGCGTACAATGAGCAGTTCTTC.

This clone was observed a handful of times. The chain recombines TRBV10-3 with TRBJ1-5; the D gene is possibly TRBD1 (5 bases). V was shortened by 10 bases and J by 6 bases, with 16 bases between the two germline ends. This CDR3 has 13 amino acids. Germline V gene data show CDR1 as ENHRY and CDR2 as SYGVKD. Written as DNA, the CDR3 is TGTGCCACTGGGACCCGCGAGGGTCAGCCCCAGCATTTT. As protein: CATGTREGQPQHF.

Remarks on this clone: Other nucleotide sequences in the sample specify the same CDR3. The J gene is TRBJ2-1, the V gene TRBV20-1, with D uncertain. CDR3 length: 11 residues. Germline V gene lookup returns CDR1 DFQATT and CDR2 SNEGSKA (reference sequence). Trimming pared 5 bases from V and 4 bases from J, leaving 6 bases between. This CDR3 reads CSARRYNEQFF. The CDR3 coding sequence is TGCAGTGCTCGCCGGTACAATGAGCAGTTCTTC.

This clone has just a few counts. The V gene is TRBV30, the J gene TRBJ1-1; 8 bases map to TRBD1. The germline gives CDR1 GTSNPN, CDR2 SVGIG (reference sequence). Trimming at V came to 1 base and at J to 0 bases, leaving 7 bases not matched to a gene. The CDR3 runs to 16 residues. The CDR3 loop is CAWSDGLTGVNTEAFF. CDR3 bases: TGTGCCTGGAGTGATGGGTTGACAGGGGTGAACACTGAAGCTTTCTTT.

The J gene is TRBJ2-4, the V gene TRBV28, with D perhaps being TRBD1 or TRBD2 (6 bases each). V was trimmed by 2 bases and J by 0 bases, leaving 11 bases between them. Germline CDR1 reads MDHEN; CDR2 reads SYDVKM. The CDR3 has 16 residues. The CDR3 DNA reads as TGTGCCAGCAGTTTAGGGGGCGGGGAAGCCAAAAACATTCAGTACTTC. Protein: CASSLGGGEAKNIQYF.

The chain recombines TRBV21-1 with TRBJ2-7; TRBD1, the table's D call, was not compared with the DNA. TRBV21-1 counts as a pseudogene. The CDR3 extends over 15 amino acids. The CDR3 protein is CASSPVMQGSREQYF. The CDR3 DNA reads as TGTGCCAGCAGCCCAGTGATGCAGGGCTCCCGCGAGCAGTACTTC.

This clone was counted between two and nine times. The chain employs TRBV7-3 and TRBJ2-7; D is perhaps TRBD1 or TRBD2 (5 bases each). Trimming stripped 3 bases from V and 4 bases from J, with 16 bases between. This CDR3 contains 15 residues. CDR1 and CDR2 from the germline V gene are SGHTA and FQGTGA. CDR3 bases: TGTGCCAGCAGCTTGGCACCGGGACCCCCGTACGAGCAGTACTTC. This gives the protein CASSLAPGPPYEQYF.

This clone was seen more than once but under ten times. The rearrangement joins TRBV5-1 to TRBJ1-2; 8 bases line up with TRBD1. V trimming: 0 bases; J trimming: 5 bases; junction bases outside the gene matches: 6. The CDR3 sequence is 15 residues long. Looked up from germline, CDR1 is SGHRS and CDR2 is YFSETQ. CDR3 nucleotides: TGCGCCAGCAGCTTGGGAGGACAGGGAGATTATGGCTACACCTTC. Translating it yields CASSLGGQGDYGYTF.

The V and J genes are TRBV11-2 and TRBJ2-1; D is perhaps TRBD2 (5 bases). Germline values: CDR1 SGHAT, CDR2 FQNNGV. The CDR3 runs to 15 residues. Trimming took 5 bases from V and 8 from J, leaving 19 bases between them. In DNA, the CDR3 is TGTGCCAGCAGCCCCTCTAGAGGGCTTCTTCATGAGCAGTTCTTC. It yields the protein CASSPSRGLLHEQFF.

A word on this clone: At the DNA level, this CDR3 is encoded by other sequences in the same sample as well. The rearrangement uses TRBV7-2 and TRBJ1-6, with D hard to call. Per germline, CDR1 SGHTA and CDR2 FQGNSA. V lost 1 base and J 7 bases, leaving 11 bases between the germline ends. This CDR3 is built from 15 residues. CDR3 DNA: TGTGCCAGCAGCTTAGTCGGGGTTAGCAATTCACCCCTCCACTTT. This sequence encodes CASSLVGVSNSPLHF.

The chain is built from TRBV28 and TRBJ2-1; TRBD2 matches 7 bases. Germline CDR1 and CDR2: MDHEN and SYDVKM. The J segment lost 10 bases and the V segment lost 5 bases, leaving 11 bases of the junction unmatched. This CDR3 spans 14 amino acids. CDR3 in DNA: TGTGCCAGCAGTCCTACCGGGACTACCCTGGAGCAGTTCTTC. Protein: CASSPTGTTLEQFF. The entire variable domain, with the rest obtained from reference TRBV28 and TRBJ2-1, is as follows: DVKVTQSSRYLVKRTGEKVFLECVQDMDHENMFWYRQDPGLGLRLIYFSYDVKMKEKGDIPEGYSVSREKKERFSLILESASTNQTSMYLCASSPTGTTLEQFFGPGTRLTVL.